This entry features one T cell receptor beta chain sequence. No antigen is known for it. This specimen comes from a study of T cell responses to AZD1222 COVID-19 vaccine. Broader study findings: Reportedly, close to half of spike-specific TCRs are directed against unmutated variant regions.

Per the germline V gene, CDR1 is SEHNR and CDR2 is FQNEAQ (reference sequence). V trimming: 0 bases; J trimming: 4 bases; junction bases outside the gene matches: 6. The CDR3 contains 16 residues. Sequencing was performed with immunoSEQ multiplex PCR; in TCRdb, only in-frame clones are kept and a portion is missing. The sample includes 120,000 or so clones, more than 75% of them seen just once. The V gene is TRBV7-9, the J gene TRBJ1-5, with TRBD1 matching 7 bases. This sequence originates from an adult who received the AZD1222 COVID-19 vaccine. This sample comprised peripheral blood, obtained 28 days after the second AZD1222 dose. The CDR3 bases are TGTGCCAGCAGCTTAGCGGAGACAGGGTGGAATCAGCCCCAGCATTTT. The encoded protein is CASSLAETGWNQPQHF.